This T cell receptor (beta chain) was sequenced during a study of T-cell memory formation after mild COVID-19. TCR alpha and TCR beta cDNA libraries with sample barcodes and UMIs came from 5'RACE using constant-segment primers. A single record per CDR3 protein comes from TCRdb applying MiXCR to the 5' RACE reads. The data show about 180,000 distinct CDR3 sequences, roughly 17% seen once. The germline gives CDR1 MNHEY, CDR2 SVGAGI. The ends were cut back, 2 bases at V and 8 bases at J, with 9 bases in the middle. The CDR3 has 12 residues. The sequenced sample was PBMCs or a T cell subset sorted from them (not recorded which). The receptor comes from an adult woman who had mild COVID-19 (a few samples of this study predate the infection). Cell type and time point are not known. J is TRBJ1-2 and V is TRBV6-5; no definite D call. The CDR3 protein is CASSYLGGGYTF. The DNA for the CDR3 is TGTGCCAGCAGTTACCTGGGCGGGGGCTACACCTTC.